This entry is about one TCR beta chain. The sample holds many counts of this clonotype. The clone's antigen remains unknown. Per-nucleotide qualities are absent, and no much larger clonotype sits a single base away. The sample originates from a study of T-cell memory formation after mild COVID-19 (dated by TCRdb to the early 2020s). Study-wide context: TCR sequence clusters from the two donors were found to be largely donor specific. The cohort was made up of two young adult volunteers, one female and one male, who were previously healthy. T-cell clones expanding and contracting after mild COVID-19 in a couple of donors were tracked by longitudinal TCRalpha and TCRbeta repertoire sequencing.

What the research found in general, with its limitations: Whether the second-wave clones peaking on day 37 were SARS-CoV-2 specific was not confirmed. Only two mild cases were covered in the study, and larger cohorts including severe cases with pre-infection samples were considered necessary. Clones contracting from day 15 to 85 had balanced CD4/CD8 phenotypes, while a second wave expanding from day 15 to 37 was biased towards CD4+. Some responding clones were detected in pre-infection memory, which suggested that pre-existing cross-reactive memory T cells had joined the SARS-CoV-2 response. Contracting CD4+ clones appeared mostly in the CM and EM memory subsets, whereas CD8+ clones were enriched in EMRA.

Spanning cysteine to phenylalanine, the CDR3 consists of 15 amino acids. The kept DNA is CDR3 alone, 45 bases in frame from the first base. CDR1 and CDR2, per the germline V gene, are SGHRS and YFSETQ. The germline ends are 4 bases apart after V is trimmed by 0 bases and J by 0 bases. Sequenced using an Illumina NovaSeq 6000. TCRalpha and TCRbeta cDNA libraries were built by 5'RACE with constant-segment primers, adding sample barcodes and unique molecular identifiers. Trizol reagent was used to extract RNA from every sample. Amplification of the libraries took two PCR steps, and the second step added a second sample barcode plus Illumina TruSeq adapters. Sequencing of libraries was performed on an Illumina NovaSeq with 2 x 150 bp paired-end reads. Processing in the source paper ran as follows. Reads were demultiplexed and collapsed into UMI-guided consensus sequences with migec v1.2.7. Using mixcr v2.1.11, UMI consensuses were aligned to TRA and TRB V and J templates and then assembled into clonotypes. A clonotype was counted as expanded or contracted only if both edgeR and NoisET called the change significant, with noise models trained on biological replicates. For edgeR calls, the thresholds were a false discovery rate-adjusted p below 0.01 and a log2 fold-change of 1. As an exploratory analysis of dynamics, PCA with hierarchical clustering was applied to max-normalized trajectories of the 1000 most abundant clonotypes. Separately sequenced CD4+ and CD8+ repertoires were used to assign a CD4 or CD8 phenotype to each responding clone. The public reads were reprocessed in TCRdb via fastp at Q25 and MiXCR, keeping in-frame beta chains. Every entry covers one CDR3 protein and lists the most common genes and DNA from its rows. TCRdb, not the authors, supplied the V and J calls. The sample contains 470,000 or so distinct CDR3 sequences, around 18% of them found a single time. Of the sample, 7.5% to 10% is held by the ten largest clones.

PBMCs were isolated by Ficoll-Paque density gradient centrifugation. Specimen: PBMCs or a T cell subset sorted from them (not recorded which). This clonotype originated in an adult woman who had mild COVID-19 (a few samples of this study predate the infection). The sample titles of this study are shuffled in the database, so cell type and time point are left out; the donor was told from shared clones. Recombination joined TRBV5-1 with TRBJ2-6, with the D gene not clear enough to name. The DNA is TGCGCCAGCAGCTTGGATGGCTCTGGGGCCAACGTCCTGACTTTC. Its product reads: CASSLDGSGANVLTF.